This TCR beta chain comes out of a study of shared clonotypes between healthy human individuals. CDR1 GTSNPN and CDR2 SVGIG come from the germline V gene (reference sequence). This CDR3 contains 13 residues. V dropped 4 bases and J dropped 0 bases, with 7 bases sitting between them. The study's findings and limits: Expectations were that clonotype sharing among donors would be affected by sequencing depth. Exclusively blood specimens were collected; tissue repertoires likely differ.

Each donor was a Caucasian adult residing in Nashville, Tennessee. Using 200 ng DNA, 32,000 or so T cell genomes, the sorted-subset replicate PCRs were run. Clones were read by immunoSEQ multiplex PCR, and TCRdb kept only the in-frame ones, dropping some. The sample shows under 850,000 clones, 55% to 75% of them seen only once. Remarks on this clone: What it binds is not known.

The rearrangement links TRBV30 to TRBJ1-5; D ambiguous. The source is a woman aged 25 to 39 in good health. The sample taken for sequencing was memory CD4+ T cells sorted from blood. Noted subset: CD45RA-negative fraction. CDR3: CAWTDYSNQPQHF. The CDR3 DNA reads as TGTGCCTGGACAGACTATAGCAATCAGCCCCAGCATTTT.